These T cell receptor beta chains were read from a single sample in a study of CD8+ T cells in alopecia areata. The table came from immunoSEQ multiplex PCR; TCRdb's copy has only in-frame clones and leaves some out. The profile shows around 190,000 clones, over 60% of them singletons. The material was CD4+ T cells sorted from blood, obtained at week 4, from a patient treated with tofacitinib. The receptors come from a human donor with alopecia areata. CDR3s include the opening cysteine and the closing phenylalanine or tryptophan. Fields, in order: V gene, CDR3 protein.

TRBV2	CASRPFTQGLNTEAFF
TRBV5-1	CASSLDEGLSEQYF
TRBV7-2	CASGGWADTQYF
TRBV9	CASSVTTGLAGAQETQYF
TRBV30	CAWSINTQAFF
TRBV30	CAWSVKGTDTQYF
TRBV12-5	CASGLSELSRVGNTEAFF
TRBV7-2	CASSSRAISYEQYF
TRBV7-9	CASSFDRTMRDTGELFF
TRBV25-1	CASSAPYEQYF
TRBV4-3	CASSQLTGPSTDTQYF
TRBV2	CASSDLGASYEQYF
TRBV6-5	CATFRGDTQYF
TRBV2	CASSEGRGYSNQPQHF
TRBV15	CATSRGSPGSNEAFF
TRBV4-3	CASSQEQDIYQPQHF
TRBV29-1	CSAGDRAYGYTF
TRBV4-1	CASSRQPIQDEQYF
TRBV5-4	CASSLGRGSTDTQYF
TRBV30	CAWRGKDYGYTF
TRBV23-1	CASSQLGQGAAQPQHF
TRBV11-2	CASSLVQGARKDTQYF